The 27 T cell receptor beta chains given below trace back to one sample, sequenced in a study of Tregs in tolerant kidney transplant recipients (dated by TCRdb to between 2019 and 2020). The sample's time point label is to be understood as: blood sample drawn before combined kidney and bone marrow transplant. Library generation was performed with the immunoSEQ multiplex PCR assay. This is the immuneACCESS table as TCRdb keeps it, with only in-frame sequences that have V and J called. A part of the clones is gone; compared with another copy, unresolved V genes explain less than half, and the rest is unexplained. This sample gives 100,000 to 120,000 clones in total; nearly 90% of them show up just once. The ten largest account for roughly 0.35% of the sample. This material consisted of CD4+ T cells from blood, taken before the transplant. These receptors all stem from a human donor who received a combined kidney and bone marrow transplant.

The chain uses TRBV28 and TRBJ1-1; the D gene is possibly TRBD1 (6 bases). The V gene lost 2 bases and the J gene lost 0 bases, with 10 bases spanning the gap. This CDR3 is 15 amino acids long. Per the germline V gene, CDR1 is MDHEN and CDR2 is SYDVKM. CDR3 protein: CASSLTGLMNTEAFF. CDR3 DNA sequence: TGTGCCAGCAGTTTAACAGGGCTCATGAACACTGAAGCTTTCTTT.

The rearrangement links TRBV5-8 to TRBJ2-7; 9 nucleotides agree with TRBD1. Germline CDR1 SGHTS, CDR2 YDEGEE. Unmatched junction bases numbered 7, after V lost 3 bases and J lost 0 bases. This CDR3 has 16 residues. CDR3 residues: CASSSGTGPVSYEQYF. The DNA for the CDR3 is TGTGCCAGCAGCTCCGGGACAGGGCCTGTCTCCTACGAGCAGTACTTC.

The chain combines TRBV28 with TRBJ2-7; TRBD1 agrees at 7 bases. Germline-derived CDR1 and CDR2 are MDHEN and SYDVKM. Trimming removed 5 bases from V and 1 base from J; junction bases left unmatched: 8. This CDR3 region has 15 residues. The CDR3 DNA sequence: TGTGCCAGCAGTGAGCACAGGGGAATGTCCTACGAGCAGTACTTC. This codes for CASSEHRGMSYEQYF.

DNA of the CDR3: TGTGCCAGCACTTTGGCCGGGACAGGGGGTGAAAAACTGTTTTTT. This gives the protein CASTLAGTGGEKLFF. This chain links TRBV5-5 with TRBJ1-4; TRBD1 matches at 11 bases. Trimming cost V 6 bases and J 7 bases; bases outside gene matches: 8. The CDR3 is made up of 15 amino acids. CDR1 is SGHKS, CDR2 YYEKEE, per germline (reference sequence).

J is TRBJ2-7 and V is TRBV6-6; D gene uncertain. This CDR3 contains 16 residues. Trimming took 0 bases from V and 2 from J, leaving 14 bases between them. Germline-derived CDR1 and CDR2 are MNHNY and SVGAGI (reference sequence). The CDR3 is CASSYSVTAVTYEQYF. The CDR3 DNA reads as TGTGCCAGCAGTTACTCGGTTACAGCCGTAACCTACGAGCAGTACTTC.

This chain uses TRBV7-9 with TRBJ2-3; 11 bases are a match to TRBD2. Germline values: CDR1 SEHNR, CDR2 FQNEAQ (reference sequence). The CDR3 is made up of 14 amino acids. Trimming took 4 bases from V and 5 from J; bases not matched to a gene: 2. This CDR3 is CASSSGLAGDTQYF. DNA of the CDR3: TGTGCCAGCAGCTCCGGACTAGCGGGAGATACGCAGTATTTT. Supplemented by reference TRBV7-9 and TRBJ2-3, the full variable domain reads DTGVSQNPRHKITKRGQNVTFRCDPISEHNRLYWYRQTLGQGPEFLTYFQNEAQLEKSRLLSDRFSAERPKGSFSTLEIQRTEQGDSAMYLCASSSGLAGDTQYFGPGTRLTVL.

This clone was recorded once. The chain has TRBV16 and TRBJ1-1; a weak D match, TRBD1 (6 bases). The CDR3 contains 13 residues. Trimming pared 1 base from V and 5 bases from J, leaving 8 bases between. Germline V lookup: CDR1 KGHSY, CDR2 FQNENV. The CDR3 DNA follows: TGTGCCAGCAGCCAATTAAGGGGGACTGAAGCTTTCTTT. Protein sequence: CASSQLRGTEAFF.

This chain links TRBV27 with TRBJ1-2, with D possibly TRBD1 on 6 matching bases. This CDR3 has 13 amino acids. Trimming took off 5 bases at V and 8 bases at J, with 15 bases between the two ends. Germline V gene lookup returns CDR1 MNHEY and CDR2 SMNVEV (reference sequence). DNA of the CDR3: TGTGCCAGCAGTCCTATCAGGGGAGGGGGCTACACCTTC. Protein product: CASSPIRGGGYTF.

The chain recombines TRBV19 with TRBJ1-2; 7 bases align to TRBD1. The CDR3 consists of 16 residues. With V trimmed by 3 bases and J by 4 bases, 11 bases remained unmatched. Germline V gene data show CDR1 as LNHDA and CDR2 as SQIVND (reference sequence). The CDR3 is CASSIGEPTGRYGYTF. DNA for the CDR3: TGTGCCAGTAGTATTGGAGAACCGACAGGGCGCTATGGCTACACCTTC.

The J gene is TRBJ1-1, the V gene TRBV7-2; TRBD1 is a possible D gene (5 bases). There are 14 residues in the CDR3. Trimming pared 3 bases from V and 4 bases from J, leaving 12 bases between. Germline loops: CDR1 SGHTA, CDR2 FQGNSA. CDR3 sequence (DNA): TGTGCCAGCAGCTTCCGGGGGAGTGGCACTGAAGCTTTCTTT. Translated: CASSFRGSGTEAFF.

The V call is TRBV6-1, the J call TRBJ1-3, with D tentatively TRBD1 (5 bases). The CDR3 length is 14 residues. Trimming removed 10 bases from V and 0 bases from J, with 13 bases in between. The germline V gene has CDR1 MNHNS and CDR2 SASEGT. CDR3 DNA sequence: TGTGCCACTGGGGCGGCGGTCTCTGGAAACACCATATATTTT. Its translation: CATGAAVSGNTIYF.

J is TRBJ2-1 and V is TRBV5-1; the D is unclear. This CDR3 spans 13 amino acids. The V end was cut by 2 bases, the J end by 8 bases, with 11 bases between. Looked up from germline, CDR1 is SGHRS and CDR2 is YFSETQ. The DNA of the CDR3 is TGCGCCAGCAGCTTAAATTATGTCGATGAGCAGTTCTTC. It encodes CASSLNYVDEQFF.

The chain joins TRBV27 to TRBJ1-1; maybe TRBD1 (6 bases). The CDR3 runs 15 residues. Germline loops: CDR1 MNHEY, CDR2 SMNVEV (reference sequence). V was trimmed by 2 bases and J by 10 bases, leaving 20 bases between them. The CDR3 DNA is TGTGCCAGCAGTTTAGCTAGCGGGTATGTGGGGGCAGCTTTCTTT. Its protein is CASSLASGYVGAAFF.

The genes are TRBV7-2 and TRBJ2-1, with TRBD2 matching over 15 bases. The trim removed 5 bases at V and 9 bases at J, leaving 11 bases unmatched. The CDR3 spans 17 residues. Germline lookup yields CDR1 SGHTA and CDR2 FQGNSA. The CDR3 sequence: CASSPGLAGGPEGEQFF. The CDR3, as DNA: TGTGCCAGCAGCCCGGGACTAGCGGGGGGCCCGGAAGGTGAGCAGTTCTTC.

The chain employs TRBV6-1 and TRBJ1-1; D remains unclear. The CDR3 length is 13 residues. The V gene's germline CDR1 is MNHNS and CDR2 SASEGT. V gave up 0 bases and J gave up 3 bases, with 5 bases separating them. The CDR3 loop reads CASSEAGDTEAFF. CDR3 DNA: TGTGCCAGCAGTGAAGCCGGAGACACTGAAGCTTTCTTT.

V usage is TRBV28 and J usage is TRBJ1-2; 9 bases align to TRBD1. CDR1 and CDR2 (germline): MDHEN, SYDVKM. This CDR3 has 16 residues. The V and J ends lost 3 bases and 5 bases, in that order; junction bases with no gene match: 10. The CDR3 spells CASSFPTGGARYGYTF. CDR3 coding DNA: TGTGCCAGCAGTTTCCCTACAGGGGGCGCTCGTTATGGCTACACCTTC.

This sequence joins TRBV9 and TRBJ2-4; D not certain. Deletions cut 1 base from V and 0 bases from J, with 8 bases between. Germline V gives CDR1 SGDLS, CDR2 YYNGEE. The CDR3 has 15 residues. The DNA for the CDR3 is TGTGCCAGCAGCGTACTAGGTATAGCCAAAAACATTCAGTACTTC. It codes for CASSVLGIAKNIQYF.

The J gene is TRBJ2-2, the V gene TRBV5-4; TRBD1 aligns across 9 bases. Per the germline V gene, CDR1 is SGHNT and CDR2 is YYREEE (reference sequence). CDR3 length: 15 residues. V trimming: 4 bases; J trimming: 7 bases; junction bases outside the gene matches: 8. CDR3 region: CASSHSGQGVGELFF. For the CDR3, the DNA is TGTGCCAGCAGCCACTCGGGACAGGGCGTCGGGGAGCTGTTTTTT.

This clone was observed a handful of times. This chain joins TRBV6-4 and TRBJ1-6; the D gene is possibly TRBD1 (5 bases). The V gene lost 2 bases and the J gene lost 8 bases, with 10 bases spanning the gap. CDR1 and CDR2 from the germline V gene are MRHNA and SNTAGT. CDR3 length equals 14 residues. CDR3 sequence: CASSDGASYSPLHF. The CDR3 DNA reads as TGTGCCAGCAGTGACGGGGCAAGCTATTCACCCCTCCACTTT.

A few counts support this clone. CDR3 in amino acids: CASSSSRDRVNTEAFF. CDR3 DNA: TGTGCCAGCAGCTCCTCCCGGGACAGGGTGAACACTGAAGCTTTCTTT. The chain uses TRBV5-5 and TRBJ1-1; 9 bases are shared with TRBD1. Trimming cost V 3 bases and J 0 bases; bases outside gene matches: 6. This CDR3 contains 16 residues. CDR1 is SGHKS and CDR2 is YYEKEE in the germline V gene (reference sequence).

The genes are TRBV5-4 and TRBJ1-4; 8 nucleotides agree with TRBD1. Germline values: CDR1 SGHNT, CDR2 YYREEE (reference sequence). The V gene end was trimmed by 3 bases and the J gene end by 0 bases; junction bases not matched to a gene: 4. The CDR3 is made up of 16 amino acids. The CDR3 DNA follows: TGTGCCAGCAGCTCGGACAGGGACCCAACTAATGAAAAACTGTTTTTT. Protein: CASSSDRDPTNEKLFF.

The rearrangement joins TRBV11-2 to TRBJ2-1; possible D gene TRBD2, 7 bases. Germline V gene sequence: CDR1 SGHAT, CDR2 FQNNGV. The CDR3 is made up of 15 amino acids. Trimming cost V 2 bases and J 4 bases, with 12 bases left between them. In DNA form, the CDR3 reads TGTGCCAGCAGCTTAAGCGGGACAACTTACAATGAGCAGTTCTTC. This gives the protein CASSLSGTTYNEQFF.

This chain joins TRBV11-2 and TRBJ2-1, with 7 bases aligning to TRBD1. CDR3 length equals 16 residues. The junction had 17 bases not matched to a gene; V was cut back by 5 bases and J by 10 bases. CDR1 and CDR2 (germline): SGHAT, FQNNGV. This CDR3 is CASSPGTVSLGEEQFF. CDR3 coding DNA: TGTGCCAGCAGCCCCGGGACAGTCTCCCTAGGGGAGGAGCAGTTCTTC.

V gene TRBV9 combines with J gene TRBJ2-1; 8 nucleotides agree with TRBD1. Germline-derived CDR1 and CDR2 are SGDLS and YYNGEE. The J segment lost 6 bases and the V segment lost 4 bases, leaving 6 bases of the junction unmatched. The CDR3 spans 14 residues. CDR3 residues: CASSSGQGRNEQFF. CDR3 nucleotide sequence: TGTGCCAGCAGCAGTGGACAGGGTCGCAATGAGCAGTTCTTC.

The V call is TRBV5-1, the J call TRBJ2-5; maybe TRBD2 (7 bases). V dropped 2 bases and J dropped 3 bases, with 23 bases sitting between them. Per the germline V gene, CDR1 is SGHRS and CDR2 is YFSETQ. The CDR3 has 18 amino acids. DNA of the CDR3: TGCGCCAGCAGCTTTGTGGGGAGGGGGGCCGCTGGCGAAGAGACCCAGTACTTC. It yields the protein CASSFVGRGAAGEETQYF.

This CDR3 is CASRTSGSGTDTQYF. The DNA of the CDR3 is TGCGCCAGCAGGACTAGCGGGAGCGGGACAGATACGCAGTATTTT. The genes are TRBV5-1 and TRBJ2-3; 12 bases line up with TRBD2. V gave up 5 bases and J gave up 3 bases; unmatched junction bases: 4. The length of the CDR3 is 15 residues. The germline V gene encodes CDR1 SGHRS and CDR2 YFSETQ.

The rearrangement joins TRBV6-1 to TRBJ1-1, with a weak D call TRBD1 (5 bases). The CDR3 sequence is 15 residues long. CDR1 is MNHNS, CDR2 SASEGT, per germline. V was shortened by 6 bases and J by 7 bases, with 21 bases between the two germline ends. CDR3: CASRPGWGGSGEAFF. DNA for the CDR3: TGTGCCAGCAGGCCAGGGTGGGGGGGGAGCGGTGAAGCTTTCTTT.